Sequencing of this T cell receptor (beta chain) was carried out in a study of long-term antiretroviral therapy in people with HIV. For this clone: The antigen is not known.

Researchers ran immunoSEQ v3.0 at survey level. The assay was immunoSEQ multiplex PCR, and TCRdb's table has in-frame clones only and misses some. The table includes some 22,000 clones, roughly 85% detected once. Study outcomes and limitations: Pre-ART expanded clones dominated the repertoire at every time point.

CDR3 length: 15 residues. Germline V gives CDR1 SGDLS, CDR2 YYNGEE. The ends were cut back, 3 bases at V and 10 bases at J, with 17 bases in the middle. This rearrangement joins TRBV9 to TRBJ1-6; a weak D match, TRBD1 (5 bases). The source of this sequence is a woman between 40 and 50 years old with HIV. The material was unsorted PBMCs, obtained 4.1 years after starting antiretroviral therapy. CDR3 sequence: CASSGPGASGSPLHF. CDR3 coding DNA: TGTGCCAGCAGCGGCCCCGGGGCTTCGGGATCACCCCTCCACTTT.